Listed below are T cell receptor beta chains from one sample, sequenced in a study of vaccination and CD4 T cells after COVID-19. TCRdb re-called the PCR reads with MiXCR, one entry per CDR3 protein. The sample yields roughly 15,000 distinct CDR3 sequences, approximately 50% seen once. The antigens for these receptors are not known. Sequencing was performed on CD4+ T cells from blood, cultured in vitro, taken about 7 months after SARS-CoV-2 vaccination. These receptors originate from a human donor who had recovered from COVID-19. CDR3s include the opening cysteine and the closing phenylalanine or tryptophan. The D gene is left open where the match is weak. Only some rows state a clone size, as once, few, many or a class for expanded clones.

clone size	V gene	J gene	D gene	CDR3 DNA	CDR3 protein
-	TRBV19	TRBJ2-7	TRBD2	TGTGCCAGTAGTAATGTTGCGGGAGGGTTAGAGCAGTACTTC	CASSNVAGGLEQYF
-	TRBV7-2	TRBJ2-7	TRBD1	TGTGCCAGCAGCCTGGACAGGAGCTCCTACGAGCAGTACTTC	CASSLDRSSYEQYF
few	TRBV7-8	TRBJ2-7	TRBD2	TGTGCCAGCAGCTTAGCGGTCGGGAGGGCCACCTACGAGCAGTACTTC	CASSLAVGRATYEQYF
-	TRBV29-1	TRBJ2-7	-	TGCAGCGTCAAGGGTTCCCAGGAGGCCCGTTCCTACGAGCAGTACTTC	CSVKGSQEARSYEQYF
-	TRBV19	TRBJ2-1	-	TGTGCCAGTAGTCCCCACGGCGCCCTGGGTGGTGAGCAGTTCTTC	CASSPHGALGGEQFF
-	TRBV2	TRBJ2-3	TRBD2	TGTGCCAGCAGTACTAGCGGGGGGGCAGATACGCAGTATTTT	CASSTSGGADTQYF
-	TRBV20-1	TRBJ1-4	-	TGCAGTGCTAGGTCGGGGGGCACCGGGGCTGAAAAACTGTTTTTT	CSARSGGTGAEKLFF
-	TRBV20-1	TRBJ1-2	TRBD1	TGCAGTGCTGCGGACAGGGCAGACTATGGCTACACCTTC	CSAADRADYGYTF
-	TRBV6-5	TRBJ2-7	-	TGTGCCAGCAGTTACTCGAAAGACGGTGACGCGCCATACGAGCAGTACTTC	CASSYSKDGDAPYEQYF
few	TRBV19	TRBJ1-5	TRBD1	TGTGCCAGTATTAGGACAGGGGGATTTCAGCCCCAGCATTTT	CASIRTGGFQPQHF
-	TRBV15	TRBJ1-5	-	TGTGCCACCAGCAGAGGCCCCAGTCGGAATCAGCCCCAGCATTTT	CATSRGPSRNQPQHF
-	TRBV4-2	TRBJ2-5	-	TGTGCCAGCAGCCAAGCGGCTACCCAAGGGGAGACCCAGTACTTC	CASSQAATQGETQYF
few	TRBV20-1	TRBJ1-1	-	TGCAGTGCTAGAGACCTTGAAGCTTTCTTT	CSARDLEAFF
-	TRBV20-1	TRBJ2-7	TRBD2	TGCAGTGCCAATATACGGACTAGCGGAACCTACGAGCAGTACTTC	CSANIRTSGTYEQYF
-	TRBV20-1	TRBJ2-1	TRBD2	TGCAGTGCTGCCGGGACTAGCGGGGGGGACAGCTCCTACAATGAGCAGTTCTTC	CSAAGTSGGDSSYNEQFF
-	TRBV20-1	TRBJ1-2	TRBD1	TGCAGTGTGGGGAAAACAGGGGAAGGCTACACCTTC	CSVGKTGEGYTF
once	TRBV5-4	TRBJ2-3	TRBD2	TGTGCCAGCAGCACAACTAGCGACGACACAGATACGCAGTATTTT	CASSTTSDDTDTQYF
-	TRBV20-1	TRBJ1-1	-	TGCAGTGCTAGAGATCGGCAGGGGTTCACTGAAGCTTTCTTT	CSARDRQGFTEAFF
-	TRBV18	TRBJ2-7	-	TGTGCCAGCTCACCAGGGACTTCTTACGAGCAGTACTTC	CASSPGTSYEQYF
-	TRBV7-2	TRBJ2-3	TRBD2	TGTGCCAGCAGCGCCGGACTAGCGGGAGCTATAGATACGCAGTATTTT	CASSAGLAGAIDTQYF
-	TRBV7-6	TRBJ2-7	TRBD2	TGTGCCAGCAGCCCGCAGACTAGCGGGGGCTACGAGCAGTACTTC	CASSPQTSGGYEQYF
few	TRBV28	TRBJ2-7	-	TGTGCCAGCAGTTCCGCCGACTGGTACTCCTACGAGCAGTACTTC	CASSSADWYSYEQYF
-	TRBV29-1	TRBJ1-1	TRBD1	TGCAGCGTTGGGGACAGGGGGACACGAGCTTTCTTT	CSVGDRGTRAFF
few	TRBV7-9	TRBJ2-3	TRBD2	TGTGCCAGCAGCCCCACGGGACTAGCCCGCGGTGGGACGCAGTATTTT	CASSPTGLARGGTQYF
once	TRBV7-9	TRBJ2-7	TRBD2	TGTGCCAGCAGCAAATCGGGACTAGGACACTACGAGCAGTACTTC	CASSKSGLGHYEQYF
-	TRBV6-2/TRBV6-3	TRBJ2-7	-	TGTGCCAGCAGTTACGCGACGGATACCTACGAGCAGTACTTC	CASSYATDTYEQYF
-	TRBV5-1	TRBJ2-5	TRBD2	TGCGCCAGCAGCTTGGCCCCGCTAGCGGGACAGACCCAGTACTTC	CASSLAPLAGQTQYF
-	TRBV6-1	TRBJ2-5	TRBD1	TGTGCCAGCAACGCGGACAGGGGGCGCTTAGGGACCCAGTACTTC	CASNADRGRLGTQYF
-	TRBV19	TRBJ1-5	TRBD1	TGTGCCAGTAGTAAAAGGGACAGGCGGGATCAGCCCCAGCATTTT	CASSKRDRRDQPQHF